The 30 T cell receptor beta chains below come from one sample, sequenced in a study of identical twins. TCRdb redid the calling of the 5' RACE reads with MiXCR, one entry per CDR3 protein. This sample yields fewer than 650,000 distinct CDR3 sequences, of which roughly 9.9% are seen a single time; 2.5% to 3.5% belongs to the top ten. This same sample was also part of a study on yellow fever vaccine responses in identical twins.

Sequencing was done on a sample of PBMCs. The receptor source for this set is a woman under 30 in good health.

This clonotype occurred many times. The rearrangement joins TRBV29-1 to TRBJ2-7; D is perhaps TRBD1 (5 bases). CDR3 length: 13 amino acids. The V gene's germline CDR1 is SQVTM and CDR2 ANQGSEA. V was clipped by 5 bases and J by 3 bases, with 14 bases between them. As DNA, the CDR3 is TGCAGCGTTCAGACAGACAGAATCTACGAGCAGTACTTC. It yields the protein CSVQTDRIYEQYF.

This clonotype was counted ten times or more. Here the CDR3 reads CASSLRKGLRTDTQYF. CDR3 nucleotides: TGTGCCAGCAGTTTAAGGAAAGGACTGAGAACAGATACGCAGTATTTT. This chain joins TRBV12-3 or TRBV12-4 and TRBJ2-3; D perhaps matches TRBD2 (5 bases). This CDR3 is 16 amino acids long. V gave up 2 bases and J gave up 3 bases, with 15 bases separating them.

There are many counts of this clonotype. The genes are TRBV29-1 and TRBJ2-7; TRBD1 matches at 10 bases. The CDR3 runs to 14 residues. The V segment lost 2 bases and the J segment 4 bases; nucleotides outside the gene matches: 5. In germline, CDR1 is SQVTM, CDR2 ANQGSEA. The CDR3 loop is CSVEFRDRGYEQYF. In DNA form, the CDR3 reads TGCAGCGTTGAATTCCGGGACAGGGGTTACGAGCAGTACTTC.

This clonotype came up many times. The V and J genes are TRBV5-1 and TRBJ2-1; a weak D match, TRBD2 (6 bases). Trimming removed 4 bases from V and 4 bases from J, with 18 bases in between. Germline V gene sequence: CDR1 SGHRS, CDR2 YFSETQ. This CDR3 has 16 residues. CDR3 region: CASSRDGSWAYNEQFF. Here the CDR3 DNA reads TGCGCCAGCAGCCGTGACGGGAGTTGGGCGTACAATGAGCAGTTCTTC.

The genes are TRBV19 and TRBJ2-7; the D is unclear. Trimming took off 4 bases at V and 2 bases at J, with 12 bases between the two ends. The CDR3 is made up of 14 amino acids. The germline V gene encodes CDR1 LNHDA and CDR2 SQIVND (reference sequence). This chain's CDR3 is CASSNRGRTYEQYF. CDR3 DNA sequence: TGTGCCAGTAGTAACCGCGGACGAACCTACGAGCAGTACTTC.

At least ten counts were recorded for this clonotype. The gene calls are TRBV5-1 and TRBJ2-1, with 8 bases that match TRBD1. The CDR3 is 12 amino acids. Germline-derived CDR1 and CDR2 are SGHRS and YFSETQ. J gave up 10 bases and V 4 bases, and 4 bases lay outside the gene matches. The CDR3 loop is CASSATGEEQFF. The CDR3 nucleotides read TGCGCCAGCAGCGCGACAGGGGAAGAGCAGTTCTTC.

This clonotype was recorded at least ten times. The V gene is TRBV24-1, the J gene TRBJ2-3; no definite D call. CDR1 is KGHDR and CDR2 is SFDVKD in the germline V gene. There are 12 residues in the CDR3. Trimming left V 10 bases short and J 2 bases short, with 9 bases between. The CDR3, as DNA: TGTGCCACGTCCGGATACACAGATACGCAGTATTTT. Protein product: CATSGYTDTQYF.

This clonotype was counted many times. The V gene is TRBV20-1, the J gene TRBJ2-7, with D possibly being TRBD2 (6 bases). The ends were cut back, 1 base at V and 3 bases at J, with 16 bases in the middle. Germline lookup yields CDR1 DFQATT and CDR2 SNEGSKA (reference sequence). The CDR3 covers 15 residues. The CDR3 sequence: CSARGLEWGDYEQYF. For the CDR3, the DNA is TGCAGTGCTAGAGGCCTCGAGTGGGGGGACTACGAGCAGTACTTC.

This clonotype has a count of ten or more. This chain links TRBV20-1 with TRBJ1-5, with D tentatively TRBD1 (5 bases). This CDR3 contains 16 residues. Germline CDR1 reads DFQATT; CDR2 reads SNEGSKA (reference sequence). Trimming took off 5 bases at V and 1 base at J, with 18 bases between the two ends. In DNA form, the CDR3 reads TGCAGTGCTCCATCCAGGGAATCAAGAAGCAATCAGCCCCAGCATTTT. Protein sequence: CSAPSRESRSNQPQHF.

This clonotype was seen only a few times. The V call is TRBV30, the J call TRBJ1-6; no clear D gene. Germline values: CDR1 GTSNPN, CDR2 SVGIG (reference sequence). This CDR3 comprises 12 residues. V lost 5 bases and J lost 5, with 7 bases in between. The CDR3 DNA follows: TGTGCCTGGGTCGCCCATAATTCACCCCTCCACTTT. It yields the protein CAWVAHNSPLHF.

This clonotype was seen more than once but under ten times. The genes are TRBV7-3 and TRBJ2-3, with 8 bases matching TRBD2. CDR3 length: 19 residues. V lost 2 bases to trimming and J lost 1 base; unmatched junction nucleotides: 14. Germline V lookup: CDR1 SGHTA, CDR2 FQGTGA. The CDR3 bases are TGTGCCAGCAGCTTATACCCACCAGGTGCGGGGGGTCGCACAGATACGCAGTATTTT. This sequence encodes CASSLYPPGAGGRTDTQYF. The whole variable domain, filled in from reference TRBV7-3 and TRBJ2-3, reads GAGVSQTPSNKVTEKGKYVELRCDPISGHTALYWYRQSLGQGPEFLIYFQGTGAADDSGLPNDRFFAVRPEGSVSTLKIQRTERGDSAVYLCASSLYPPGAGGRTDTQYFGPGTRLTVL.

The rearrangement joins TRBV27 to TRBJ2-1; D remains unclear. Trimming removed 0 bases from V and 2 bases from J, with 14 bases in between. This CDR3 is built from 17 residues. The V gene's germline CDR1 is MNHEY and CDR2 SMNVEV (reference sequence). CDR3 DNA: TGTGCCAGCAGTTTATCTTCAAAGGGTTTGCCCTACAATGAGCAGTTCTTC. Translated, it gives CASSLSSKGLPYNEQFF.

This chain uses TRBV7-9 with TRBJ2-7, with 8 bases fitting TRBD1. This CDR3 comprises 11 residues. V was pared by 5 bases and J by 10 bases, with 4 bases of the junction left unmatched. Germline V gives CDR1 SEHNR, CDR2 FQNEAQ (reference sequence). The CDR3 reads CASSPGQGQYF. As DNA, the CDR3 is TGTGCCAGCAGCCCAGGACAGGGACAGTACTTC.

The chain couples TRBV28 to TRBJ2-5; 7 bases are shared with TRBD1. Unmatched junction bases numbered 5, after V lost 6 bases and J lost 1 base. Per the germline V gene, CDR1 is MDHEN and CDR2 is SYDVKM. The CDR3 is 14 amino acids. CDR3: CASSFGTVQETQYF. For the CDR3, the DNA is TGTGCCAGCAGCTTCGGGACAGTCCAAGAGACCCAGTACTTC. Filled out from reference TRBV28 and TRBJ2-5, the complete variable domain reads DVKVTQSSRYLVKRTGEKVFLECVQDMDHENMFWYRQDPGLGLRLIYFSYDVKMKEKGDIPEGYSVSREKKERFSLILESASTNQTSMYLCASSFGTVQETQYFGPGTRLLVL.

Here the CDR3 reads CSAGPWVLPGYTF. CDR3 DNA: TGCAGTGCTGGACCTTGGGTGTTGCCTGGCTACACCTTC. The chain joins TRBV20-1 to TRBJ1-2; D is ambiguous. The CDR3 covers 13 residues. V dropped 5 bases and J dropped 7 bases, with 17 bases sitting between them. Germline V gives CDR1 DFQATT, CDR2 SNEGSKA (reference sequence).

The chain joins TRBV12-3 or TRBV12-4 to TRBJ2-1; 16 positions agree with TRBD2. V trimming: 5 bases; J trimming: 13 bases; junction bases outside the gene matches: 8. This CDR3 spans 15 amino acids. The CDR3 is CASSPRGLAGGPQFF. CDR3 DNA sequence: TGTGCCAGCAGTCCTAGGGGACTAGCGGGGGGGCCACAGTTCTTC.

The rearrangement joins TRBV27 to TRBJ2-1; possible D gene TRBD2, 5 bases. Germline V lookup: CDR1 MNHEY, CDR2 SMNVEV (reference sequence). CDR3 size: 13 residues. With 6 bases removed from V and 5 bases from J, the gap between germline ends came to 11 bases. CDR3 sequence reads: CASSRLPNNEQFF. In DNA, the CDR3 is TGTGCCAGCAGCAGACTACCCAACAATGAGCAGTTCTTC.

CDR3 nucleotides: TGTGCCAGCAGCTTATCCCAAGGACAGGGGGCTATCACTGAAGCTTTCTTT. It is translated as CASSLSQGQGAITEAFF. This chain links TRBV7-3 with TRBJ1-1; 11 bases line up with TRBD1. The germline V gene has CDR1 SGHTA and CDR2 FQGTGA. This CDR3 has 17 amino acids. With 2 bases clipped from V and 4 bases from J, the junction kept 9 bases outside the gene matches.

Of note for this clonotype: A much larger clone sits a single nucleotide away, making a read error possible. The chain recombines TRBV7-9 with TRBJ2-4, with D perhaps assigned TRBD1 or TRBD2 (5 bases each). Trimming pared 1 base from V and 2 bases from J, leaving 15 bases between. The CDR3 is 17 residues long. Germline loops: CDR1 SEHNR, CDR2 FQNEAQ (reference sequence). CDR3 in amino acids: CASSLEQEAQSKNIQYF. For the CDR3, the DNA is TGTGCCAGCAGCTTAGAACAGGAGGCGCAATCCAAAAACATTCAGTACTTC.

This clonotype was detected a few times. This rearrangement joins TRBV3-1 to TRBJ1-2; tentatively, D is TRBD1 (5 bases). Deletions cut 3 bases from V and 2 bases from J, with 10 bases between. The CDR3 length is 14 residues. The germline V gene has CDR1 LGHDT and CDR2 YNNKEL (reference sequence). The CDR3 DNA sequence: TGTGCCAGCAGCCACGACAGCGGGAACTATGGCTACACCTTC. Its protein is CASSHDSGNYGYTF.

The chain couples TRBV5-1 to TRBJ2-7; possible D gene TRBD2, 5 bases. The germline V and J ends were trimmed by 4 bases and 2 bases, with 10 bases remaining between them. Germline assignment: CDR1 SGHRS and CDR2 YFSETQ. The CDR3 extends over 13 amino acids. CDR3 in DNA: TGCGCCAGCAGCGCCGTCGGGGCCTACGAGCAGTACTTC. The encoded protein is CASSAVGAYEQYF. Full variable domain (remainder filled in from reference TRBV5-1 and TRBJ2-7): KAGVTQTPRYLIKTRGQQVTLSCSPISGHRSVSWYQQTPGQGLQFLFEYFSETQRNKGNFPGRFSGRQFSNSRSEMNVSTLELGDSALYLCASSAVGAYEQYFGPGTRLTVT.

This clonotype was observed a few times. The chain is built from TRBV29-1 and TRBJ2-7; D remains unclear. The CDR3 has 13 amino acids. Germline V lookup: CDR1 SQVTM, CDR2 ANQGSEA. Trimming shortened V by 3 bases and J by 2 bases, and 11 bases separated the two germline ends. CDR3 in DNA: TGCAGCGTTGATTTAGGTGATACCTACGAGCAGTACTTC. It is translated as CSVDLGDTYEQYF.

This clonotype has more than one count but fewer than ten. The chain links TRBV7-2 to TRBJ2-1, with a tentative D call TRBD1 (5 bases). Germline V gene lookup returns CDR1 SGHTA and CDR2 FQGNSA. V was trimmed by 3 bases and J by 12 bases, leaving 12 bases between them. The length of the CDR3 is 12 residues. In DNA form, the CDR3 reads TGTGCCAGCAGCTTTCCTAATCAGGGGCAGTTCTTC. Protein: CASSFPNQGQFF.

This clonotype was seen a few times. This chain connects TRBV3-1 to TRBJ2-1, with a weak D call TRBD1 (6 bases). Germline-derived CDR1 and CDR2 are LGHDT and YNNKEL (reference sequence). Between the trimmed V and J ends, which lost 4 bases and 2 bases, there was a span of 12 bases. The CDR3 has 15 amino acids. Here the CDR3 DNA reads TGTGCCAGCAGCCGCCGACAGGCCACCTACAATGAGCAGTTCTTC. Translating gives CASSRRQATYNEQFF.

The chain joins TRBV7-6 to TRBJ2-3, with 7 bases that match TRBD1. This CDR3 has 17 residues. Trimming took 1 base from V and 1 from J; bases not matched to a gene: 8. In germline, CDR1 is SGHVS, CDR2 FNYEAQ. CDR3 nucleotide sequence: TGTGCCAGCAGCTTAGTTTGGCGTGGACAGGGCACAGATACGCAGTATTTT. As protein: CASSLVWRGQGTDTQYF.

There are a few counts of this clonotype. The V call is TRBV29-1, the J call TRBJ2-1; the D gene is possibly TRBD2 (6 bases). V was shortened by 7 bases and J by 0 bases, with 10 bases between the two germline ends. The CDR3 totals 13 residues. Germline V CDR1 and CDR2: SQVTM, ANQGSEA. CDR3 sequence reads: CSARDFSYNEQFF. CDR3 nucleotides: TGCAGCGCCCGGGACTTCTCCTACAATGAGCAGTTCTTC.

This clonotype was seen only a few times. The V gene is TRBV19, the J gene TRBJ2-2; D ambiguous. Trimming left V 7 bases short and J 4 bases short, with 10 bases between. Germline values: CDR1 LNHDA, CDR2 SQIVND (reference sequence). The CDR3 totals 13 residues. The CDR3 sequence is CASTSTGTGELFF. DNA for the CDR3: TGTGCCAGTACAAGTACTGGCACCGGGGAGCTGTTTTTT.

In this sample, this clonotype turned up a few times. The chain uses TRBV5-5 and TRBJ2-3; D is unclear. Germline CDR1 and CDR2: SGHKS and YYEKEE (reference sequence). This CDR3 has 13 amino acids. The germline V and J ends were trimmed by 0 bases and 4 bases, with 6 bases remaining between them. CDR3 sequence reads: CASSLVVADTQYF. CDR3 coding DNA: TGTGCCAGCAGCTTGGTTGTCGCAGATACGCAGTATTTT.

This clonotype showed up just a few times. The V gene is TRBV7-9, the J gene TRBJ2-1; TRBD2 matches at 7 bases. The CDR3 loop spans 15 amino acids. Germline assignment: CDR1 SEHNR and CDR2 FQNEAQ (reference sequence). V shed 5 bases, J shed 6 bases, and the junction held 10 bases outside the gene matches. CDR3: CASSGGSGPANEQFF. CDR3 sequence (DNA): TGTGCCAGCAGCGGAGGTAGCGGGCCTGCCAATGAGCAGTTCTTC. The complete variable domain, with remaining parts taken from reference TRBV7-9 and TRBJ2-1, reads DTGVSQNPRHKITKRGQNVTFRCDPISEHNRLYWYRQTLGQGPEFLTYFQNEAQLEKSRLLSDRFSAERPKGSFSTLEIQRTEQGDSAMYLCASSGGSGPANEQFFGPGTRLTVL.

This clonotype has a handful of counts. The gene calls are TRBV28 and TRBJ2-7; D is uncertain. CDR3 size: 12 residues. V dropped 5 bases and J dropped 2 bases, with 7 bases sitting between them. Germline CDR1 is MDHEN and CDR2 is SYDVKM. The CDR3 is CASSISAYEQYF. Written as DNA, the CDR3 is TGTGCCAGCAGTATCAGCGCCTACGAGCAGTACTTC.